This T cell receptor (beta chain) was recovered during a study of Graves' ophthalmopathy and Graves' hyperthyroidism. Overall study results and limits: Blood also held most thyroid clonotypes expanded above 0.001 frequency. Cross-validated, the 13-signature model showed 87.88%/81.08% sensitivity/specificity, and 80%/75% in the test set.

CAS ≥3, NOSPECS ≥4, moderate-to-severe activity and duration under 3 months marked donors with ophthalmopathy. In this cohort, patients with other autoimmune diseases, uncontrolled infections, pregnancy or lactation were excluded. RNA transcripts were the source from which TCR beta CDR3 regions were amplified. The library came from an HTBI-primed first-round RT-PCR and a second-round multiplex PCR. TCRdb analysed the multiplex PCR reads with MiXCR anew, one entry per CDR3 protein. The sample has about 410,000 distinct CDR3 sequences; 18% are singletons. The germline V gene has CDR1 MNHEY and CDR2 SVGAGI. CDR3 size: 14 residues. In its sample, this clonotype was seen many times. Its antigen remains unidentified.

Specimen: peripheral blood. The J gene is TRBJ1-1, the V gene TRBV6-5, with D possibly matching TRBD1 (5 bases). The clonotype originates from a woman under 30 with Graves' ophthalmopathy. The CDR3 loop is CGVFAHTGGTEAFF. DNA of the CDR3: TGTGGGGTCTTCGCCCACACGGGGGGCACTGAAGCTTTCTTT.